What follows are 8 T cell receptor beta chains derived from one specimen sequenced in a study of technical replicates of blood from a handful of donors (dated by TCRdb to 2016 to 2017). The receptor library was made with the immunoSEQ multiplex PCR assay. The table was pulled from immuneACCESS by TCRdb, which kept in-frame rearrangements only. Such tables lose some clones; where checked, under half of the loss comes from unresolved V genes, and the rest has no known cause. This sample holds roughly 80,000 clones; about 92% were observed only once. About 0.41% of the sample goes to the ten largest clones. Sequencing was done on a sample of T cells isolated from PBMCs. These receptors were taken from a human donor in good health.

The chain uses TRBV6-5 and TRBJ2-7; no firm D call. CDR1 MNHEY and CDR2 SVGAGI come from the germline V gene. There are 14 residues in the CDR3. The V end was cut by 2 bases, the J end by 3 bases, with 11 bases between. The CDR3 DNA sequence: TGTGCCAGCAGTTACCGAGTCAGGTACTACGAGCAGTACTTC. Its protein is CASSYRVRYYEQYF.

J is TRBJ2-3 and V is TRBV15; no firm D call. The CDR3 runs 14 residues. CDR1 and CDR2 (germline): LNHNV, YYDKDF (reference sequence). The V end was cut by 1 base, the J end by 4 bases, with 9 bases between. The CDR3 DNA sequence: TGTGCCACCAGCAGAGTATGGCCGCCAGATACGCAGTATTTT. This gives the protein CATSRVWPPDTQYF.

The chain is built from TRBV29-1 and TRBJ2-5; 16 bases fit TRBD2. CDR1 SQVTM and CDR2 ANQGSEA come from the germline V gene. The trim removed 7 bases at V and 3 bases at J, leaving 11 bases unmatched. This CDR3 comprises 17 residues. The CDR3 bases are TGCAGCGCCGGTACCGGGACTAGCGGGAGGGCAGAAGAGACCCAGTACTTC. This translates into CSAGTGTSGRAEETQYF.

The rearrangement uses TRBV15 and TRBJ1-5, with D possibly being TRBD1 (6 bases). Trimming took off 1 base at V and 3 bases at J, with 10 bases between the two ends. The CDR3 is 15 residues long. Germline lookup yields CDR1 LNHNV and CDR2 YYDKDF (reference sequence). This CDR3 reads CATSRVQGTNQPQHF. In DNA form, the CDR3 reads TGTGCCACCAGCAGAGTACAGGGAACCAATCAGCCCCAGCATTTT.

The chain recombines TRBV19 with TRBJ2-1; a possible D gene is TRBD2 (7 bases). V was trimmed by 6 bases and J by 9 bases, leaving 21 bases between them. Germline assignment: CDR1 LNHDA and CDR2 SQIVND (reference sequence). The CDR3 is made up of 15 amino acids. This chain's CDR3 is CASREGGGKASEQFF. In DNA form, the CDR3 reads TGTGCCAGTAGGGAAGGGGGGGGGAAGGCTAGTGAGCAGTTCTTC. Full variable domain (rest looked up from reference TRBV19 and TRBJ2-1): DGGITQSPKYLFRKEGQNVTLSCEQNLNHDAMYWYRQDPGQGLRLIYYSQIVNDFQKGDIAEGYSVSREKKESFPLTVTSAQKNPTAFYLCASREGGGKASEQFFGPGTRLTVL.

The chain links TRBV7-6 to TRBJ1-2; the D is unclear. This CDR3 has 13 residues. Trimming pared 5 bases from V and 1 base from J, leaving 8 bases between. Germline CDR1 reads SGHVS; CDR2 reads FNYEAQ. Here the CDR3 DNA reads TGTGCCAGCAGCCTACAGTTTAACTATGGCTACACCTTC. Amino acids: CASSLQFNYGYTF.

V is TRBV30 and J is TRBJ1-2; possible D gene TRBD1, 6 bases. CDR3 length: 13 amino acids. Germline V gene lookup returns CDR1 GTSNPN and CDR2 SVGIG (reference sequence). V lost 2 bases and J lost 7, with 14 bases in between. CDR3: CAWSLSGVGGYTF. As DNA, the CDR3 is TGTGCCTGGAGTTTATCAGGGGTAGGTGGCTACACCTTC.

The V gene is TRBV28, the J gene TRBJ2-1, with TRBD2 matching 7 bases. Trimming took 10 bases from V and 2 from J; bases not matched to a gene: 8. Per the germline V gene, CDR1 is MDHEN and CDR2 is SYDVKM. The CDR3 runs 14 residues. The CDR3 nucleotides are TGTGCCATCATGACTAGCACTACCTACAATGAGCAGTTCTTC. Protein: CAIMTSTTYNEQFF.